The rows below give T cell receptor beta chains drawn from one sample of a study of control samples from healthy donors and cancer patients. Repertoires were generated with immunoSEQ multiplex PCR, while TCRdb's copy carries only in-frame clones and drops some. The sample lists some 140,000 clones; 80% to 95% were seen once. The source material was blood. All receptors come from a man aged 25 to 45 in good health. CDR3s include the opening cysteine and the closing phenylalanine or tryptophan. D genes are given only for firm matches. Rows give clone size only sometimes, using once, few, many, or a class for an expanded clone.

NA | NA | TRBJ2-1 | TRBV10-1 | CAVTNVGGAYNEQFF | TGCGCCGTAACAAACGTGGGGGGGGCGTACAATGAGCAGTTCTTC
NA | NA | TRBJ2-2 | TRBV15 | CATSRGGATNTGELFF | TGTGCCACCAGCAGAGGAGGGGCCACCAACACCGGGGAGCTGTTTTTT
NA | NA | TRBJ2-7 | TRBV6-5 | CASSYLGDYEQYF | TGTGCCAGCAGTTACTTAGGGGACTACGAGCAGTACTTC
TRBD2 | NA | TRBJ2-1 | TRBV7-3 | CAGEERESYNEQFF | TGTGCCGGAGAGGAGCGGGAGAGCTACAATGAGCAGTTCTTC
NA | NA | TRBJ1-4 | TRBV27 | CASSLSRAGGEKLFF | TGTGCCAGCAGTTTATCGCGGGCCGGAGGTGAAAAACTGTTTTTT
NA | NA | TRBJ2-2 | TRBV7-2 | CASSLDPLTGELFF | TGTGCCAGCAGCTTAGACCCCCTAACCGGGGAGCTGTTTTTT
NA | NA | TRBJ1-2 | TRBV2 | CASTDLRGAGGYTF | TGTGCCAGCACGGACCTCCGAGGGGCCGGAGGCTACACCTTC
TRBD2 | NA | TRBJ2-1 | TRBV27 | CASSSGLAGNNEQFF | TGTGCCAGCAGTTCGGGACTAGCGGGAAACAATGAGCAGTTCTTC
NA | once | TRBJ2-7 | TRBV3-1/TRBV3-2 | CASSQDLQPREQYF | TGTGCCAGCAGCCAAGATCTACAGCCGCGGGAGCAGTACTTC
NA | NA | TRBJ1-1 | TRBV19 | CASSIDSGYTEAFF | TGTGCCAGTAGTATAGATTCAGGGTACACTGAAGCTTTCTTT
NA | NA | TRBJ1-2 | TRBV30 | CAWSTRGAYGYTF | TGTGCCTGGAGTACCCGGGGTGCCTATGGCTACACCTTC
TRBD1 | many | TRBJ2-3 | TRBV6-2/TRBV6-3 | CASSYEGDRAGTDTQYF | TGTGCCAGCAGTTACGAGGGAGACAGGGCAGGCACAGATACGCAGTATTTT
NA | NA | TRBJ1-1 | TRBV2 | CASSPRGGLNTEAFF | TGTGCCAGCAGCCCCCGGGGGGGGTTGAACACTGAAGCTTTCTTT
TRBD1 | NA | TRBJ2-1 | TRBV5-5 | CASSLGDRDNEQFF | TGTGCCAGCAGCTTGGGGGACAGAGACAATGAGCAGTTCTTC
TRBD2 | NA | TRBJ2-5 | TRBV4-1 | CASSHLNLGGGRAEETQYF | TGCGCCAGCAGCCACCTTAACCTAGGGGGCGGGAGGGCCGAGGAGACCCAGTACTTC
NA | NA | TRBJ2-4 | TRBV28 | CASRGRQPSLAKNIQYF | TGTGCCAGCAGAGGCAGACAGCCAAGTCTAGCCAAAAACATTCAGTACTTC
TRBD1 | once | TRBJ1-2 | TRBV7-6 | CASSLGTGQGYTF | TGTGCCAGCAGCTTAGGGACAGGGCAAGGCTACACCTTC
NA | NA | TRBJ2-7 | TRBV11-2 | CASSLEPDYEQYF | TGTGCCAGCAGCTTAGAACCAGACTACGAGCAGTACTTC
NA | NA | TRBJ1-2 | TRBV24-1 | CATSDTLFYGYTF | TGTGCCACCAGTGATACCCTTTTCTATGGCTACACCTTC
TRBD1 | once | TRBJ1-1 | TRBV28 | CASSFIGQGDTEAFF | TGTGCCAGCAGTTTTATCGGACAGGGCGACACTGAAGCTTTCTTT
NA | once | TRBJ2-7 | TRBV19 | CASSAGRGSYEQYF | TGTGCCAGTAGTGCGGGGCGAGGATCCTACGAGCAGTACTTC
NA | NA | TRBJ2-3 | TRBV3-1/TRBV3-2 | CASSQEYGQDPETTDTQYF | TGTGCCAGCAGCCAAGAATACGGCCAGGATCCTGAAACCACAGATACGCAGTATTTT
TRBD2 | NA | TRBJ2-1 | TRBV9 | CASSVAAGGYNEQFF | TGTGCCAGCAGCGTAGCAGCGGGGGGGTACAATGAGCAGTTCTTC
NA | NA | TRBJ1-1 | TRBV7-9 | CASLMTGGTEAFF | TGTGCCAGCTTAATGACGGGGGGCACTGAAGCTTTCTTT
NA | NA | TRBJ1-2 | TRBV7-9 | CASSLRSLSGYTF | TGTGCCAGCAGCCTTCGGAGTTTGAGCGGCTACACCTTC
NA | once | TRBJ2-5 | TRBV11-3 | CASSLGLYRDVYQETQYF | TGTGCCAGCAGCTTAGGACTCTACCGGGACGTATACCAAGAGACCCAGTACTTC
NA | NA | TRBJ2-1 | TRBV19 | CASSRQHLTNEQFF | TGTGCCAGTTCCCGACAGCACCTGACAAATGAGCAGTTCTTC
NA | NA | TRBJ2-3 | TRBV6-5 | CVIKDLSTDTQYF | TGTGTTATAAAGGACTTATCCACAGATACGCAGTATTTT
TRBD1 | NA | TRBJ2-5 | TRBV5-1 | CASSTSQGAGETQYF | TGCGCCAGCAGTACCTCTCAGGGGGCAGGGGAGACCCAGTACTTC
TRBD2 | NA | TRBJ2-1 | TRBV4-2 | CASSQLAGESYNEQFF | TGTGCCAGCAGCCAACTTGCGGGGGAGTCCTACAATGAGCAGTTCTTC
TRBD1 | NA | TRBJ1-5 | TRBV2 | CASSGQGTQPQHF | TGTGCCAGCAGTGGACAGGGTACGCAGCCCCAGCATTTT
NA | NA | TRBJ2-5 | TRBV14 | CASSQVAGGETQYF | TGTGCCAGCAGCCAAGTAGCAGGAGGCGAGACCCAGTACTTC
TRBD2 | NA | TRBJ2-3 | TRBV5-1 | CASSLNLQAGVADTQYF | TGCGCCAGCAGCTTGAACCTACAAGCGGGAGTTGCAGATACGCAGTATTTT
NA | NA | TRBJ1-2 | TRBV30 | CAWSPDRTAVYGYTF | TGTGCCTGGAGTCCGGATCGTACCGCGGTCTATGGCTACACCTTC
TRBD2 | NA | TRBJ2-3 | TRBV6-6 | CASSTGTSGTDTQYF | TGTGCCAGCAGCACCGGGACTAGTGGGACAGATACGCAGTATTTT
NA | NA | TRBJ2-1 | TRBV11-1 | CASSPDGVGGTEQFF | TGTGCCAGCAGCCCAGACGGCGTCGGAGGGACTGAGCAGTTCTTC
NA | NA | TRBJ2-7 | TRBV5-6 | CASSSGGGHPFLGEQYF | TGTGCCAGCAGCTCAGGCGGGGGCCACCCATTCTTGGGGGAGCAGTACTTC
TRBD2 | NA | TRBJ2-7 | TRBV5-4 | CASSWGLADSYEQYF | TGTGCCAGCAGCTGGGGACTAGCGGATTCCTACGAGCAGTACTTC
NA | NA | TRBJ2-7 | TRBV7-8 | CASSLKSAYEQYF | TGTGCCAGCAGCTTAAAATCGGCCTACGAGCAGTACTTC
TRBD2 | NA | TRBJ2-1 | TRBV28 | CASSASSSGRAYNEQFF | TGTGCCAGCAGTGCCAGCTCTAGCGGGAGGGCCTACAATGAGCAGTTCTTC
TRBD1 | NA | TRBJ2-4 | TRBV29-1 | CSVEVLTGNFYIQYF | TGCAGCGTTGAAGTGCTGACAGGGAATTTCTACATTCAGTACTTC
NA | NA | TRBJ1-5 | TRBV6-5 | CASSYSGRFEGQPQHF | TGTGCCAGCAGTTACTCTGGACGATTTGAAGGGCAGCCCCAGCATTTT
NA | NA | TRBJ1-6 | TRBV6-5 | CASSSVGSPLHF | TGTGCCAGCAGTTCAGTAGGGTCACCCCTCCACTTT
NA | NA | TRBJ2-3 | TRBV11-3 | CASSSGHFTDTQYF | TGTGCCAGCAGCTCGGGACACTTCACAGATACGCAGTATTTT
NA | once | TRBJ1-3 | TRBV27 | CASSLDGSGNTIYF | TGTGCCAGCAGCTTAGACGGCTCTGGAAACACCATATATTTT
NA | NA | TRBJ2-7 | TRBV19 | CASSISSGIGYEQYF | TGTGCCAGTAGTATAAGTTCGGGAATTGGCTACGAGCAGTACTTC
NA | NA | TRBJ2-2 | TRBV15 | CATSRGSLRFSTGELFF | TGTGCCACCAGCAGAGGAAGCCTCAGGTTTTCCACCGGGGAGCTGTTTTTT
NA | NA | TRBJ1-6 | TRBV14 | CASSPGPSNSPLHF | TGTGCCAGCAGCCCGGGCCCTTCAAATTCACCCCTCCACTTT
NA | NA | TRBJ2-7 | TRBV29-1 | CSVQLAGTYEQYF | TGCAGCGTTCAATTGGCGGGCACCTACGAGCAGTACTTC
NA | NA | TRBJ1-4 | TRBV28 | CASSLGFKGEFF | TGTGCCAGCAGTTTAGGGTTTAAAGGGGAGTTTTTT
TRBD2 | NA | TRBJ2-1 | TRBV7-8 | CASSLAAGLHNEQFF | TGTGCCAGCAGCTTAGCAGCGGGACTTCACAATGAGCAGTTCTTC
NA | NA | TRBJ2-3 | TRBV18 | CASSLTVSTDTQYF | TGTGCCAGCTCACTGACAGTAAGCACAGATACGCAGTATTTT
NA | NA | TRBJ2-5 | TRBV7-2 | CASSSGEGETQYF | TGTGCCAGCAGCTCGGGAGAGGGGGAGACCCAGTACTTC
NA | NA | TRBJ2-5 | TRBV3-1/TRBV3-2 | CASSQELRGETQYF | TGTGCCAGCAGCCAAGAACTGCGTGGGGAGACCCAGTACTTC